Following are 29 T cell receptor beta chains from one sample sequenced in a study of cytomegalovirus exposure and HLA in healthy donors. Using immunoSEQ multiplex PCR, the repertoire was profiled, and TCRdb retains in-frame clones only, with some absent. The table records tens of thousands of clones, 80% to 95% of them present only once. Material: PBMCs. The receptors come from a woman aged 25 to 39 in good health and CMV-seronegative.

The rearrangement uses TRBV28 and TRBJ1-3; D is undetermined. The CDR3 is made up of 16 amino acids. V was cut by 4 bases and J by 0 bases, with 13 bases left in between. Germline CDR1 and CDR2: MDHEN and SYDVKM. CDR3 protein: CASSSPRAASGNTIYF. CDR3 nucleotides: TGTGCCAGCAGTTCCCCAAGAGCGGCCTCTGGAAACACCATATATTTT.

This sequence joins TRBV14 and TRBJ2-3; 7 bases match TRBD1. With 1 base clipped from V and 2 bases from J, the junction kept 9 bases outside the gene matches. The germline gives CDR1 SGHDN, CDR2 FVKESK. The length of the CDR3 is 17 residues. The CDR3 DNA is TGTGCCAGCAGCCAAGGACCCGGGACAGAGGACACAGATACGCAGTATTTT. Amino acid sequence: CASSQGPGTEDTDTQYF. The whole variable domain, filled in from reference TRBV14 and TRBJ2-3, reads EAGVTQFPSHSVIEKGQTVTLRCDPISGHDNLYWYRRVMGKEIKFLLHFVKESKQDESGMPNNRFLAERTGGTYSTLKVQPAELEDSGVYFCASSQGPGTEDTDTQYFGPGTRLTVL.

The rearrangement links TRBV19 to TRBJ1-3, with 7 bases identical to TRBD1. Germline assignment: CDR1 LNHDA and CDR2 SQIVND (reference sequence). The CDR3 is 14 amino acids. The V gene end was trimmed by 9 bases and the J gene end by 1 base; junction bases not matched to a gene: 6. CDR3 in DNA: TGTGCCAGCCGACAGGGAGATTCTGGAAACACCATATATTTT. Its translation: CASRQGDSGNTIYF.

The V and J genes are TRBV7-8 and TRBJ2-1, with D unresolved. Germline V gives CDR1 SGHVS, CDR2 FQNEAQ. V lost 1 base, J lost 9 bases, and 7 bases lay in between. The CDR3 totals 12 residues. CDR3 bases: TGTGCCAGCAGCTTAGGGCGCGGTGAGCAGTTCTTC. The encoded protein is CASSLGRGEQFF.

The chain combines TRBV19 with TRBJ1-5, with D perhaps matching TRBD1 (5 bases). The V end was cut by 5 bases, the J end by 1 base, with 15 bases between. Germline V gives CDR1 LNHDA, CDR2 SQIVND (reference sequence). The CDR3 runs to 16 residues. CDR3 sequence: CASSGRAGGSNQPQHF. DNA of the CDR3: TGTGCCAGTAGTGGCAGGGCAGGAGGGAGCAATCAGCCCCAGCATTTT.

In its sample, this clone is medium-sized. The V gene is TRBV6-4, the J gene TRBJ2-2; 11 bases fit TRBD1. After removal of 6 bases from V and 3 bases from J, the junction contained 0 bases not matched to a gene. Germline values: CDR1 MRHNA, CDR2 SNTAGT. There are 14 residues in the CDR3. CDR3 in DNA: TGTGCCAGCAGGGGACAGGGGGACACCGGGGAGCTGTTTTTT. It translates to CASRGQGDTGELFF.

This CDR3 is CASSLVLPNTEAFF. In DNA form, the CDR3 reads TGTGCCAGCAGCTTAGTTCTTCCGAACACTGAAGCTTTCTTT. This chain links TRBV7-9 with TRBJ1-1, with D unresolved. Germline CDR1 is SEHNR and CDR2 is FQNEAQ (reference sequence). The CDR3 sequence is 14 residues long. V was clipped by 1 base and J by 1 base, with 7 bases between them.

J is TRBJ2-5 and V is TRBV5-1, with TRBD1 as a possible D gene (6 bases). Deletions cut 0 bases from V and 5 bases from J, with 14 bases between. The CDR3 runs 15 residues. In germline, CDR1 is SGHRS, CDR2 YFSETQ. The CDR3 DNA is TGCGCCAGCAGCTTGGGCCATGGACAGCCGGAGACCCAGTACTTC. This sequence encodes CASSLGHGQPETQYF.

The rearrangement links TRBV19 to TRBJ1-4, with a weak D call TRBD1 (5 bases). V gave up 4 bases and J gave up 4 bases, with 13 bases separating them. Looked up from germline, CDR1 is LNHDA and CDR2 is SQIVND (reference sequence). The CDR3 length is 15 residues. The CDR3 loop is CASSTGGASNEKLFF. The CDR3 DNA is TGTGCCAGTAGTACCGGAGGGGCGAGTAATGAAAAACTGTTTTTT.

The chain recombines TRBV12-5 with TRBJ2-1; TRBD2 is a possible D gene (5 bases). CDR1 and CDR2 from the germline V gene are LGHNT and FRNRAP. The CDR3 spans 12 residues. Trimming cost V 6 bases and J 7 bases, with 10 bases left between them. The CDR3 sequence is CASGPGKNEQFF. The DNA of the CDR3 is TGTGCTAGTGGCCCGGGGAAGAATGAGCAGTTCTTC.

This chain connects TRBV5-6 to TRBJ1-2; D gene unclear. Trimming left V 4 bases short and J 3 bases short, with 16 bases between. Germline CDR1 reads SGHDT; CDR2 reads YYEEEE. There are 15 residues in the CDR3. As DNA, the CDR3 is TGTGCCAGCAGCATGGGCCAAGCTCTCCACTATGGCTACACCTTC. Translating it yields CASSMGQALHYGYTF.

The chain has TRBV28 and TRBJ2-7; the match to TRBD2 covers 8 bases. The CDR3 spans 13 residues. Germline lookup yields CDR1 MDHEN and CDR2 SYDVKM. V gave up 7 bases and J gave up 2 bases; unmatched junction bases: 4. The CDR3 DNA follows: TGTGCCAGCACACGGGGGGGTGCCTACGAGCAGTACTTC. This encodes CASTRGGAYEQYF. Full variable domain (missing parts from reference TRBV28 and TRBJ2-7): DVKVTQSSRYLVKRTGEKVFLECVQDMDHENMFWYRQDPGLGLRLIYFSYDVKMKEKGDIPEGYSVSREKKERFSLILESASTNQTSMYLCASTRGGAYEQYFGPGTRLTVT.

The V and J genes are TRBV6-4 and TRBJ1-2; 11 bases match TRBD1. V shed 5 bases, J shed 6 bases, and the junction held 11 bases outside the gene matches. CDR1 is MRHNA and CDR2 is SNTAGT in the germline V gene. The CDR3 totals 16 residues. The CDR3 nucleotides read TGTGCCAGCAGTCCCCGAGGACAGGGGGCGCTGGATGGCTACACCTTC. This translates into CASSPRGQGALDGYTF.

The chain uses TRBV4-1 and TRBJ1-6; possible D gene TRBD1, 5 bases. Between the trimmed V and J ends, which lost 4 bases and 7 bases, there was a span of 17 bases. CDR1 and CDR2 from the germline V gene are MGHRA and YSYEKL. The CDR3 is made up of 16 amino acids. CDR3 bases: TGCGCCAGCAGCCCGTGGGGAGGGGATGAGAATTCACCCCTCCACTTT. Protein product: CASSPWGGDENSPLHF.

CDR3 loop: CASSSSRDRGSANTQYF. The CDR3 DNA follows: TGTGCCAGCAGCTCGTCCCGGGACAGGGGTTCGGCAAATACGCAGTATTTT. The chain employs TRBV11-3 and TRBJ2-3; 10 nucleotides match TRBD1. The junction had 14 bases not matched to a gene; V was cut back by 4 bases and J by 7 bases. This CDR3 contains 17 residues. CDR1 is SGHNT and CDR2 is YENEEA in the germline V gene. The entire variable domain, with the rest obtained from reference TRBV11-3 and TRBJ2-3, is as follows: EAGVVQSPRYKIIEKKQPVAFWCNPISGHNTLYWYLQNLGQGPELLIRYENEEAVDDSQLPKDRFSAERLKGVDSTLKIQPAELGDSAVYLCASSSSRDRGSANTQYFGPGTRLTVL.

The chain has TRBV6-4 and TRBJ1-1, with D hard to call. The CDR3 has 12 amino acids. V lost 4 bases to trimming and J lost 7 bases, with 10 bases between them. Per germline, CDR1 MRHNA and CDR2 SNTAGT. CDR3 residues: CASSVAGLEAFF. The CDR3 DNA reads TGTGCCAGCAGTGTCGCGGGCCTTGAAGCTTTCTTT.

V gene TRBV5-1 combines with J gene TRBJ2-1; 8 nucleotides line up with TRBD2. This CDR3 region has 20 residues. Per the germline V gene, CDR1 is SGHRS and CDR2 is YFSETQ. The junction had 30 bases not matched to a gene; V was cut back by 9 bases and J by 7 bases. The CDR3 is CATAGGLEGLGLAQKNEQFF. The CDR3 DNA is TGCGCCACCGCGGGCGGACTGGAGGGGCTTGGACTAGCTCAGAAAAATGAGCAGTTCTTC.

Points on this clone: A read error may account for a junction end that differs from germline. The CDR3 nucleotides read TGTGCCAGCAGTACTACACTTCCCCCCATTTTT. Amino acids: CASSTTLPPIF. The chain recombines TRBV28 with TRBJ1-4, with D uncertain. Germline CDR1 reads MDHEN; CDR2 reads SYDVKM. The CDR3 consists of 11 residues.

CDR3 DNA sequence: TGTGCCAGCAGCTTAGGGTTGAGCGGGGGGGCCTCCTACGAGCAGTACTTC. Protein: CASSLGLSGGASYEQYF. The chain combines TRBV11-2 with TRBJ2-7; 10 positions match TRBD2. Germline CDR1 is SGHAT and CDR2 is FQNNGV. Trimming cost V 1 base and J 0 bases; bases outside gene matches: 6. This CDR3 is 17 amino acids long.

The chain uses TRBV19 and TRBJ2-1, with D maybe TRBD1 (5 bases). V lost 6 bases and J lost 0, with 15 bases in between. This CDR3 spans 16 amino acids. CDR1 is LNHDA, CDR2 SQIVND, per germline (reference sequence). The CDR3 sequence is CASRNNGQGSYNEQFF. DNA for the CDR3: TGTGCCAGTAGGAATAACGGGCAGGGCTCCTACAATGAGCAGTTCTTC.

This clone appeared a single time. V usage is TRBV4-3 and J usage is TRBJ2-1; TRBD2 matches 8 bases. Trimming removed 6 bases from V and 7 bases from J; junction bases left unmatched: 8. The CDR3 is 14 amino acids. Germline V lookup: CDR1 LGHNA, CDR2 YSLEER. The CDR3 sequence: CASSRGGPRNEQFF. The CDR3 DNA reads TGCGCCAGCAGTCGGGGGGGCCCTAGGAATGAGCAGTTCTTC.

A few counts support this clone. CDR3 region: CASSVGRVNQPQHF. CDR3 DNA: TGTGCCAGCAGCGTAGGCAGGGTGAATCAGCCCCAGCATTTT. This chain links TRBV9 with TRBJ1-5, with a weak D call TRBD1 (5 bases). The V gene's germline CDR1 is SGDLS and CDR2 YYNGEE. The CDR3 extends over 14 amino acids. The V and J ends lost 0 bases and 4 bases respectively, with 8 bases between them.

The chain is built from TRBV7-3 and TRBJ2-1; D is perhaps TRBD2 (6 bases). Trimming cost V 2 bases and J 6 bases, with 11 bases left between them. CDR3 length: 14 residues. Germline V gene sequence: CDR1 SGHTA, CDR2 FQGTGA. CDR3 sequence: CASSLYDSGNEQFF. Written as DNA, the CDR3 is TGTGCCAGCAGCTTATACGATAGCGGCAATGAGCAGTTCTTC.

J is TRBJ2-7 and V is TRBV6-4; possible D gene TRBD1, 8 bases. Looked up from germline, CDR1 is MRHNA and CDR2 is SNTAGT. This CDR3 region has 17 residues. The V gene lost 8 bases and the J gene lost 2 bases, with 25 bases spanning the gap. DNA of the CDR3: TGTGCCAGCGGGGGAGGGAACAACAGGGGGGACCCCTACGAGCAGTACTTC. Residues: CASGGGNNRGDPYEQYF.

The rearrangement links TRBV10-2 to TRBJ2-7, with TRBD1 matching 9 bases. With V trimmed by 3 bases and J by 4 bases, 4 bases remained unmatched. The CDR3 is 14 residues long. CDR1 and CDR2 from the germline V gene are WSHSY and SAAADI. The CDR3 region has the DNA TGCGCCAGCAGTGACCCCGACAGGGGGTACGAGCAGTACTTC. This translates into CASSDPDRGYEQYF.

The V gene is TRBV27, the J gene TRBJ2-6; D ambiguous. This CDR3 has 14 amino acids. Germline assignment: CDR1 MNHEY and CDR2 SMNVEV (reference sequence). V was clipped by 5 bases and J by 1 base, with 6 bases between them. CDR3 coding DNA: TGTGCCAGCAGTCTTTTGTCTGGGGCCAACGTCCTGACTTTC. Translation gives CASSLLSGANVLTF.

The CDR3 nucleotides read TGTGCCAGCAGCAAAGCTCGCAGGAACCCCTATAGCAATCAGCCCCAGCATTTT. Amino acids: CASSKARRNPYSNQPQHF. V and J are TRBV21-1 and TRBJ1-5; the table's D call of TRBD1 was not tested on the DNA. TRBV21-1 is a recognized pseudogene. This CDR3 has 18 amino acids.

This clone has a single count. The chain is built from TRBV5-1 and TRBJ2-3; possible D gene TRBD1, 5 bases. The germline CDR1 and CDR2 sequences are SGHRS and YFSETQ. This CDR3 is built from 17 residues. Deletions cut 0 bases from V and 5 bases from J, with 19 bases between. The CDR3 DNA reads as TGCGCCAGCAGCTTGGCCGCTGGTGCAGGGCATGGAGATACGCAGTATTTT. Its translation: CASSLAAGAGHGDTQYF.

This sequence joins TRBV30 and TRBJ1-1; 10 bases agree with TRBD1. The germline V gene encodes CDR1 GTSNPN and CDR2 SVGIG (reference sequence). There are 16 residues in the CDR3. V lost 0 bases to trimming and J lost 4 bases; unmatched junction nucleotides: 8. The CDR3 loop reads CAWSVPRQGASTEAFF. CDR3 DNA: TGTGCCTGGAGTGTACCCAGACAGGGGGCCTCCACTGAAGCTTTCTTT.